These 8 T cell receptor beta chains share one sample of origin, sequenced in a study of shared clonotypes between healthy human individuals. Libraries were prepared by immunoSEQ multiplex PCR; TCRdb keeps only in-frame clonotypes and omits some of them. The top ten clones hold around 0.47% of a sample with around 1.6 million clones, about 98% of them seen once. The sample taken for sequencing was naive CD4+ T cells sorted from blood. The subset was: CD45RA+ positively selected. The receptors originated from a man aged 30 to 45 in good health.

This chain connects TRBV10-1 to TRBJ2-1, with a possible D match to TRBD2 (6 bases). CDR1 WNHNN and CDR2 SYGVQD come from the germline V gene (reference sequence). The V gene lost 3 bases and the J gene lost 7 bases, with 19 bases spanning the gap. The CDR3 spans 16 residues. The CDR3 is CASSEGGPGSGNEQFF. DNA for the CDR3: TGCGCCAGCAGTGAAGGAGGGCCAGGGTCAGGGAATGAGCAGTTCTTC.

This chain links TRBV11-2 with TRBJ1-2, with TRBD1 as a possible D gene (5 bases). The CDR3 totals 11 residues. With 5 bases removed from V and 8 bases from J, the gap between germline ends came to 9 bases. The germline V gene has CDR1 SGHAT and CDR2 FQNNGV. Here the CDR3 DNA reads TGTGCCAGCAGCCCAGGGTCGGGCTACACCTTC. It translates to CASSPGSGYTF.

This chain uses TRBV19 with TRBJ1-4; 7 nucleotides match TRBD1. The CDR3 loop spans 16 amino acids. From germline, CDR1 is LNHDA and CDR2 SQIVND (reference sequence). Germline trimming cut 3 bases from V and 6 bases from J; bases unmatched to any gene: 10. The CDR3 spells CASSMITGAVYEKLFF. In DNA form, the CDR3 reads TGTGCCAGTAGTATGATAACAGGGGCGGTTTATGAAAAACTGTTTTTT. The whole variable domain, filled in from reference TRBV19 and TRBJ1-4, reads DGGITQSPKYLFRKEGQNVTLSCEQNLNHDAMYWYRQDPGQGLRLIYYSQIVNDFQKGDIAEGYSVSREKKESFPLTVTSAQKNPTAFYLCASSMITGAVYEKLFFGSGTQLSVL.

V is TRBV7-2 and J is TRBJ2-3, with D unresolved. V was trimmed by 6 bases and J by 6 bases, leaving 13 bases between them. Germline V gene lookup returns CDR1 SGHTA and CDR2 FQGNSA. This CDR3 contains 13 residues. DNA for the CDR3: TGTGCCAGCAGGCAAAGCGTGGAGGATACGCAGTATTTT. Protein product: CASRQSVEDTQYF. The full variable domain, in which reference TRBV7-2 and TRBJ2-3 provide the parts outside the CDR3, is GAGVSQSPSNKVTEKGKDVELRCDPISGHTALYWYRQSLGQGLEFLIYFQGNSAPDKSGLPSDRFSAERTGGSVSTLTIQRTQQEDSAVYLCASRQSVEDTQYFGPGTRLTVL.

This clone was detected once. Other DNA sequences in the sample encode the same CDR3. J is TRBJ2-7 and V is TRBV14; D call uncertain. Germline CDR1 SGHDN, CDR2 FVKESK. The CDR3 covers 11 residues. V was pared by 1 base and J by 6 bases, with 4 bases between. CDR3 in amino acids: CASSQVGEQYF. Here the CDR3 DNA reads TGTGCCAGCAGCCAAGTAGGCGAGCAGTACTTC.

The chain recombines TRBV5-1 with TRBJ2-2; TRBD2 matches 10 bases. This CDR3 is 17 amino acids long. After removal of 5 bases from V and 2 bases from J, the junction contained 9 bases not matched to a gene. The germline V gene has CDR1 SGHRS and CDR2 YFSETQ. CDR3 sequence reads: CASSTPGLASNTGELFF. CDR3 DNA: TGCGCCAGCAGTACCCCGGGACTAGCGTCAAACACCGGGGAGCTGTTTTTT. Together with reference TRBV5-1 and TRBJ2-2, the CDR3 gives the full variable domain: KAGVTQTPRYLIKTRGQQVTLSCSPISGHRSVSWYQQTPGQGLQFLFEYFSETQRNKGNFPGRFSGRQFSNSRSEMNVSTLELGDSALYLCASSTPGLASNTGELFFGEGSRLTVL.

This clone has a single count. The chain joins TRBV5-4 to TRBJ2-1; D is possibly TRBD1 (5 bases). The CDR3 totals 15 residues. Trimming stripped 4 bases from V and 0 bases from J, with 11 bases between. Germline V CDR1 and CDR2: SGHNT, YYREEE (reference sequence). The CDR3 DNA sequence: TGTGCCAGCAGCCCCGACAGCAGCTCCTACAATGAGCAGTTCTTC. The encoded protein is CASSPDSSSYNEQFF.

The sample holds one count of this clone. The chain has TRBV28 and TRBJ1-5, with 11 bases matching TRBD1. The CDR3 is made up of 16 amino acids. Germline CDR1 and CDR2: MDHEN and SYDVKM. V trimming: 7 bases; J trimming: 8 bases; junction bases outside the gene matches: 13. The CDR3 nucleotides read TGTGCCAGCACCCTAACCGGGACAGGGGGTCAGAAGCCCCAGCATTTT. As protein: CASTLTGTGGQKPQHF.